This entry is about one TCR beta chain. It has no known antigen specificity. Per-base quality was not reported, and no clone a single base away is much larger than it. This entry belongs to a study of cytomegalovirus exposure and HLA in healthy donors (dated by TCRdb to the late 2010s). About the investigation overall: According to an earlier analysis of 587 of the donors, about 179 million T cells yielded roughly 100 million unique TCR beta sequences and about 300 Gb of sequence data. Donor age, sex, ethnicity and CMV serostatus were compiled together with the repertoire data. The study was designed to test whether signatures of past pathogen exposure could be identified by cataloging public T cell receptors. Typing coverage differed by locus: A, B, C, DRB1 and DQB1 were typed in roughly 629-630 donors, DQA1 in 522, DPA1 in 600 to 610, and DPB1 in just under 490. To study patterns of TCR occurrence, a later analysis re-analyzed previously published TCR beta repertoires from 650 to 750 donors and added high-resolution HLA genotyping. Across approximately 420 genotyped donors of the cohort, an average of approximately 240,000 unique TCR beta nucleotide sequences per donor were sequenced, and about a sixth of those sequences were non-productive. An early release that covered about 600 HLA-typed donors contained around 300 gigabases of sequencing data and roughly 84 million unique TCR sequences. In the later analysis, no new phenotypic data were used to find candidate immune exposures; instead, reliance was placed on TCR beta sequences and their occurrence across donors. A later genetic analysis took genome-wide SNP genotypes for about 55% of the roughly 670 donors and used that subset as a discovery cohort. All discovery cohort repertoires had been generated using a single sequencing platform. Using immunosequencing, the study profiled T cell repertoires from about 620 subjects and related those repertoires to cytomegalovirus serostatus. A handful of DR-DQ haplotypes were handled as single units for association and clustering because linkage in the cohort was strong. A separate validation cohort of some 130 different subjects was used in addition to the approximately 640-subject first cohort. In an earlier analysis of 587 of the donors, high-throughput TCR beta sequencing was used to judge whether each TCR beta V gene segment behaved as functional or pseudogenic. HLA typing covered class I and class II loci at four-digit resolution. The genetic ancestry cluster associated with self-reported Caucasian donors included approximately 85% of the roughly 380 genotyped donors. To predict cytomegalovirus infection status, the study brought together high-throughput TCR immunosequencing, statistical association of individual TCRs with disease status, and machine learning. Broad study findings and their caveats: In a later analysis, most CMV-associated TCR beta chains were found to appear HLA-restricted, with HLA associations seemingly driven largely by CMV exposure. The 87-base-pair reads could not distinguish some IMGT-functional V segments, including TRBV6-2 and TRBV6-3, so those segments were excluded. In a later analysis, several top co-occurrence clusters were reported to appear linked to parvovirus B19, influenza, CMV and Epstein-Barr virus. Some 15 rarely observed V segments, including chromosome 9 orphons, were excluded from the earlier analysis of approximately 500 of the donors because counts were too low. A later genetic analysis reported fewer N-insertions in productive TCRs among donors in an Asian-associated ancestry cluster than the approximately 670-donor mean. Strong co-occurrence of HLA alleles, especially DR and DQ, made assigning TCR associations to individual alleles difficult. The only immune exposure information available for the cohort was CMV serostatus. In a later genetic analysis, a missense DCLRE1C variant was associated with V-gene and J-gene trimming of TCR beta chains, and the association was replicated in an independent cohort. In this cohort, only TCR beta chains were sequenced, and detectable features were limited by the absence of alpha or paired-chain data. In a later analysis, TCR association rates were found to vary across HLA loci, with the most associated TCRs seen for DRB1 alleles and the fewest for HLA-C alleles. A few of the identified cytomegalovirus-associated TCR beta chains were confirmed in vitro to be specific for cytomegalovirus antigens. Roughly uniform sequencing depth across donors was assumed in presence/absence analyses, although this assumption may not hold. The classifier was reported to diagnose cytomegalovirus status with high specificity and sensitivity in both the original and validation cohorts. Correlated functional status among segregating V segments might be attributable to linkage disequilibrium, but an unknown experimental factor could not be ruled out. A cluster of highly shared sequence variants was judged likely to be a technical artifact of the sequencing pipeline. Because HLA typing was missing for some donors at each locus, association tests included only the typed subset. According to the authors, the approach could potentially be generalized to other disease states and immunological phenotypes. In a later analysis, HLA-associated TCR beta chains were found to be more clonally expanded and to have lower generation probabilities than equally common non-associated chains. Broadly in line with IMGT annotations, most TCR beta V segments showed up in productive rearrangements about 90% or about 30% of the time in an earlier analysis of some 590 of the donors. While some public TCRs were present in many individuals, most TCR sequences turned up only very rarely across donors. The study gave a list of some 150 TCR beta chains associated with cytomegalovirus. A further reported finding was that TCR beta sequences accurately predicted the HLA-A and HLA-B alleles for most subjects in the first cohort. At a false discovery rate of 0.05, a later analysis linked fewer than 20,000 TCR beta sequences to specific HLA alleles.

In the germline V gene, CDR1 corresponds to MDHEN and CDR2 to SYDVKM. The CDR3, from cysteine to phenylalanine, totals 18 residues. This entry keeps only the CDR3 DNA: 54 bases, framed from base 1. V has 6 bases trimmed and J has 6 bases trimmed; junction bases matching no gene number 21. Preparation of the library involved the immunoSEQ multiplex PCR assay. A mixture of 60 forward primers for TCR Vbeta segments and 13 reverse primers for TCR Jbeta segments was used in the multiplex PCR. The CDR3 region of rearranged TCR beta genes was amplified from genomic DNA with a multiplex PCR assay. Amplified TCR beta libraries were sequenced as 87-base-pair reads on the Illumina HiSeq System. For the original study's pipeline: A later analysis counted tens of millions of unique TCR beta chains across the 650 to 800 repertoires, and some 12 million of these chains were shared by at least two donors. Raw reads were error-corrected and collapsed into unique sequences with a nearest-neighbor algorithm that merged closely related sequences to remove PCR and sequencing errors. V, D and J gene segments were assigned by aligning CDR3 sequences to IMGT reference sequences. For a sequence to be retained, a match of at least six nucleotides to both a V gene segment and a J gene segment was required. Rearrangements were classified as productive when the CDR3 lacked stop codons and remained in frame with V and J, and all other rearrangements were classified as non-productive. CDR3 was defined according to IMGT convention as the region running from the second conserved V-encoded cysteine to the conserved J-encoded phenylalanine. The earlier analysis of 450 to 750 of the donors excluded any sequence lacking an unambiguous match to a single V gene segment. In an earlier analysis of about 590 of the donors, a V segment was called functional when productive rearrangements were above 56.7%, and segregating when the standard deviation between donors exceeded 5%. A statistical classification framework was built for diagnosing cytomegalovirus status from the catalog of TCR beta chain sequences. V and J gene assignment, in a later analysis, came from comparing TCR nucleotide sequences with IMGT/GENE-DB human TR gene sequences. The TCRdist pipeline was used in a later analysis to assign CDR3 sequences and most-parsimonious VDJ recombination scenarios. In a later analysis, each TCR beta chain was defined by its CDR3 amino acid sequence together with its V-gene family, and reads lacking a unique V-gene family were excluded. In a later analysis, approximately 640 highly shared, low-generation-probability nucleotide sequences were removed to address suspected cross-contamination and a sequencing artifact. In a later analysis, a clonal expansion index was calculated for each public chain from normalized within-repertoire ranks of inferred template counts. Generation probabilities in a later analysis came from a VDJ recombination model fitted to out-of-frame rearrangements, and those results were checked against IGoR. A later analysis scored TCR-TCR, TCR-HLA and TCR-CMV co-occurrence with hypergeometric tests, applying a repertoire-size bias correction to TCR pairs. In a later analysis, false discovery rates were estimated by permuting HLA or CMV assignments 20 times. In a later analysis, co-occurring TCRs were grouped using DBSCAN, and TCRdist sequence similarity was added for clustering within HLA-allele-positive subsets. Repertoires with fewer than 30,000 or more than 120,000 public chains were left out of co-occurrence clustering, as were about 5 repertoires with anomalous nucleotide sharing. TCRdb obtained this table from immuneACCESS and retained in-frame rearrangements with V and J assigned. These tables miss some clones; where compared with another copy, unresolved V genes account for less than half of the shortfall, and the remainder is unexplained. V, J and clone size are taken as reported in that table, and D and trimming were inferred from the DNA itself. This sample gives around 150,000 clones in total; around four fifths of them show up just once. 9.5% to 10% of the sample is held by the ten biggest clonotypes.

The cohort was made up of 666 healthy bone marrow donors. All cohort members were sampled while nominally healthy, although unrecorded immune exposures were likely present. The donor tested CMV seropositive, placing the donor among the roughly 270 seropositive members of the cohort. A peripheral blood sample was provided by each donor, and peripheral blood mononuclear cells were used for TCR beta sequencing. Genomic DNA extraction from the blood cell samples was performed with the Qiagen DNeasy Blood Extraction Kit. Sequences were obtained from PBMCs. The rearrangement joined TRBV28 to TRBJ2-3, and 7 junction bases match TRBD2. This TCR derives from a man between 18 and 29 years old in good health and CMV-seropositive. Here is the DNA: TGTGCCAGCAGCAGCCCACTCACGCGGGAGTCGCCGTGGGATACGCAGTATTTT. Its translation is CASSSPLTRESPWDTQYF.